This T cell receptor beta chain derives from a study of blood T cell repertoires in COVID-19 (dated by TCRdb to about 2020). With respect to the entire study: The collaborator samples originated in the United States, Italy and Spain and spanned the acute and convalescent phases of COVID-19. The repertoires were released in a freely available public database intended as a resource for research on the immune response to SARS-CoV-2. The prospective study material was composed of cDNA or gDNA derived from T cells, B-cell-depleted T cells, or PBMCs. Samples were obtained from the ongoing ImmuneRACE study (first 160 participants) and from 1,200 or so subjects provided by 6 global collaborators. Where available, HLA class I and class II types were obtained from metadata supplied by the sample provider rather than from assay-based typing. Deeply sampled blood TCRbeta repertoires from subjects exposed to, actively infected with, or recovered from COVID-19 were included in the dataset. Nearly every sample came with metadata listing a de-identified subject ID, COVID-19 status, age in years and sex.

Results and caveats for the whole study, not just this receptor: Clinical and demographic metadata were provided uncurated, with the amount varying by source and participant.

TCRbeta CDR3 regions were amplified from genomic DNA using the immunoSEQ Assay, a bias-controlled multiplex PCR. The paper's data handling went like this. Nucleated cell counts per sample were estimated from amplification of reference gene primers within the assay. Sequence reads were collapsed and filtered to measure the absolute abundance of every unique TCRbeta CDR3 rearrangement. For each sample, productive Simpson clonality was calculated as the square root of Simpson's diversity index across productive rearrangements. The table was pulled from immuneACCESS by TCRdb, which kept in-frame rearrangements only. Such tables lose some clones; where checked, under half of the loss comes from unresolved V genes, and the rest has no known cause. The DNA was the basis for D and trimming; V, J and clone size are from that table. The sample table shows roughly 230,000 clones, and 75% to 90% are seen once. The biggest ten clones account for around 27% of the sample.

Whole blood was collected in K2EDTA tubes by collaborating institutions according to the institutions' own protocols. For TCRbeta analysis, collaborators shipped samples as frozen whole blood, isolated PBMCs, or DNA extracted from either of those sample types. A remark on this clone: Its target antigen remains unknown. The record has no base qualities; no much larger clone is one base away.

The CDR3, cysteine through phenylalanine, is 14 amino acids long. The read is trimmed to its CDR3 DNA, 42 bases read in frame from base 1. Relative to germline, V is 0 bases shorter and J is 5 bases shorter, with 11 bases between their ends. CDR1 is given as SGDLS and CDR2 as YYNGEE, both from the germline V gene. The sample consisted of peripheral blood. In this chain, TRBV9 is recombined with TRBJ1-2, with no D gene named confidently. This TCR came from a man aged 35 to 55 with acute or convalescent COVID-19. CDR3 reads: CASSVGANPYGYTF. The bases are TGTGCCAGCAGCGTAGGGGCAAACCCTTATGGCTACACCTTC.